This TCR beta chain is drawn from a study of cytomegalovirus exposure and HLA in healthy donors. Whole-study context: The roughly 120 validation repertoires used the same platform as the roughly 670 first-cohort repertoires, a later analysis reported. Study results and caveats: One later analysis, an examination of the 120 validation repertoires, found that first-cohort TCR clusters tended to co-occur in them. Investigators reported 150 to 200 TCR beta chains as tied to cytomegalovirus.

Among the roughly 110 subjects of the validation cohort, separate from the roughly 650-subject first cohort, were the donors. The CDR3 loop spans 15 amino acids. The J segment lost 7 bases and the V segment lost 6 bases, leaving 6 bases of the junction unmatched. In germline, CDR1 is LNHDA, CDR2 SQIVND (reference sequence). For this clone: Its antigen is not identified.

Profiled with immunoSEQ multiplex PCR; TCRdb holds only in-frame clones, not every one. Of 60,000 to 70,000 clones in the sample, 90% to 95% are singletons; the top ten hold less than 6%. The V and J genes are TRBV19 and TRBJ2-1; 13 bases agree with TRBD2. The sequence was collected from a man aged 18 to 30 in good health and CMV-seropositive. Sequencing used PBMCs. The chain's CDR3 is CASSWTSGRTNEQFF. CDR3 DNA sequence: TGTGCCAGTAGCTGGACTAGCGGGAGAACAAATGAGCAGTTCTTC.